The clone carrying this T cell receptor beta chain was counted only a few times. Its cognate antigen is unknown. These data come from a study of beta chain features in type 1 diabetes. Reverse transcribing all isolated RNA meant expressed TCRB transcripts were sequenced. Produced via immunoSEQ multiplex PCR; TCRdb's table is partial and in-frame only. This sample has about 230,000 clones, with roughly 9.6% found just once. V shed 4 bases and J 8 bases; nucleotides not matched to a gene: 13. Germline V CDR1 and CDR2: GTSNPN, SVGIG (reference sequence). The CDR3 is 15 amino acids. Findings and limits, study-wide: Type 1 diabetes patients had moderately but significantly shorter TCRB CDR3s in all four CD4+ subsets. The naive, central memory and Treg TCRB repertoires of patients appeared to be more similar to one another than those of healthy donors.

Sequenced material: naive CD4+ T cells from blood. This clonotype was sampled from a young woman in good health. This chain connects TRBV30 to TRBJ1-4, with 7 bases lining up with TRBD1. The chain's CDR3 is CAWKPRGALKEKLFF. CDR3 nucleotide sequence: TGTGCCTGGAAACCCAGGGGGGCTCTAAAGGAAAAACTGTTTTTT.